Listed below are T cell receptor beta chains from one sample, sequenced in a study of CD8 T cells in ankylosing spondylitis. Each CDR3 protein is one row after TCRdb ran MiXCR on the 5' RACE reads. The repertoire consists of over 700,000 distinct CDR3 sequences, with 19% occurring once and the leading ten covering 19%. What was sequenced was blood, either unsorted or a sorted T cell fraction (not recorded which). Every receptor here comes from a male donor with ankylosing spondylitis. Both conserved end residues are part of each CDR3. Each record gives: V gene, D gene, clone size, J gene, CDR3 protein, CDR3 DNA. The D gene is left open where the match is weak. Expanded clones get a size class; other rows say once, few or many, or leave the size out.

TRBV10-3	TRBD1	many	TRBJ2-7	CAISEWGQSYEQYF	TGTGCCATCAGTGAATGGGGACAGAGCTACGAGCAGTACTTC
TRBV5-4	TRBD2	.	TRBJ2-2	CASSFPGLAGTTGELFF	TGTGCCAGCAGCTTCCCCGGACTAGCGGGTACCACGGGGGAGCTGTTTTTT
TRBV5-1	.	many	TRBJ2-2	CASSLGQAGTGELFF	TGCGCCAGCAGCTTGGGCCAGGCAGGCACCGGGGAGCTGTTTTTT
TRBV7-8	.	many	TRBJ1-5	CASSFVNSNQPQHF	TGTGCCAGCAGCTTTGTGAATAGCAATCAGCCCCAGCATTTT
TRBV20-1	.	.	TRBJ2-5	CSARKPGAETQYF	TGCAGTGCTAGGAAACCGGGCGCGGAGACCCAGTACTTC
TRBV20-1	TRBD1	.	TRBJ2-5	CSARYRGLQETQYF	TGCAGTGCTAGATACAGGGGGCTCCAAGAGACCCAGTACTTC
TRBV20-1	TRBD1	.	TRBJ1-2	CSATQGLKGYTF	TGCAGTGCTACACAGGGGCTCAAGGGCTACACCTTC
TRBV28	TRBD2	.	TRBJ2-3	CASSLAVAGVVDTQYF	TGTGCCAGCAGTCTCGCGGTCGCGGGAGTGGTAGATACGCAGTATTTT
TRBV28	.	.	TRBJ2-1	CASSLWRSSYNEQFF	TGTGCCAGCAGTTTGTGGAGGAGCTCCTACAATGAGCAGTTCTTC
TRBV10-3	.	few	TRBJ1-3	CAISAVGRGSGNTIYF	TGTGCCATCAGTGCCGTGGGACGGGGCTCTGGAAACACCATATATTTT